This TCR beta chain was recorded in a study of cytomegalovirus exposure and HLA in healthy donors. Study-level results: Many donors shared some public TCRs, even though most TCR sequences were rare. The investigators catalogued 150 or so TCR beta chains as cytomegalovirus-associated.

In the PCR, 60 Vbeta and 13 Jbeta primers were used. Only in-frame clones appear in the TCRdb table, and some are missing; sequencing was by immunoSEQ multiplex PCR. Here the sample spans around 140,000 clones, approximately 88% being singletons. This clone has just a few counts. Its specificity is not known. Trimming took 5 bases from V and 1 from J, leaving 11 bases between them. Germline CDR1 is SEHNR and CDR2 is FQNEAQ (reference sequence). This CDR3 region has 14 residues. V is TRBV7-9 and J is TRBJ1-1; D call uncertain. Sequencing was performed on PBMCs. This clonotype originated in a woman aged 40 to 49 in good health and CMV-seronegative. The chain's CDR3 is CASSPSGANTEAFF. The DNA for the CDR3 is TGTGCCAGCAGCCCGTCGGGAGCGAACACTGAAGCTTTCTTT. The full variable domain, in which reference TRBV7-9 and TRBJ1-1 provide the parts outside the CDR3, is DTGVSQNPRHKITKRGQNVTFRCDPISEHNRLYWYRQTLGQGPEFLTYFQNEAQLEKSRLLSDRFSAERPKGSFSTLEIQRTEQGDSAMYLCASSPSGANTEAFFGQGTRLTVV.